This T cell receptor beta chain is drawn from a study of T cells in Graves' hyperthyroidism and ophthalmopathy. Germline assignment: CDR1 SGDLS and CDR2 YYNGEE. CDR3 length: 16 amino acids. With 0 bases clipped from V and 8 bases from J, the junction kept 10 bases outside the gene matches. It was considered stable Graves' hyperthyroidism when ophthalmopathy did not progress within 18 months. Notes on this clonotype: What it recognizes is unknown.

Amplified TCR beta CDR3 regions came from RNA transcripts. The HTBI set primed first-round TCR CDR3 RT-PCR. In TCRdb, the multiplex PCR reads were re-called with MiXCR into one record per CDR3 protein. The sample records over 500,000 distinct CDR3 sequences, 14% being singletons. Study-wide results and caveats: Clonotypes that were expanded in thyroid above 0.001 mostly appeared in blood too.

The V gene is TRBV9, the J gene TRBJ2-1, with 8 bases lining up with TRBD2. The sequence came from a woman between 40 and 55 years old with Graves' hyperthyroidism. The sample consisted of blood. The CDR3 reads CASSVDPSGSRHEQFF. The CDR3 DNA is TGTGCCAGCAGCGTAGATCCCAGCGGGAGTCGGCATGAGCAGTTCTTC.